The present T cell receptor beta chain was sequenced within a study of identical twins. Losses at the gene ends were 4 bases for V and 3 bases for J; bases not matched to a gene: 14. Germline V gene lookup returns CDR1 SGHVS and CDR2 FQNEAQ. The CDR3 length is 17 residues. TCRdb fed the 5' RACE reads into MiXCR, producing one record per CDR3 protein. Of hundreds of thousands of distinct CDR3 sequences in the sample, less than 10% were seen once. These data also featured in a second study, about yellow fever vaccine responses in identical twins.

The chain employs TRBV7-8 and TRBJ2-5; 7 nucleotides align to TRBD2. The TCR originated in a woman between 18 and 30 years old in good health. Sequenced material: PBMCs. The CDR3 coding sequence is TGTGCCAGCAGCTCTGGGGGGGACCGTTTGAGGAAAGAGACCCAGTACTTC. This sequence encodes CASSSGGDRLRKETQYF.